This entry lists 27 T cell receptor beta chains sequenced from one sample in a study of T cell repertoires in cytomegalovirus infection. Via MiXCR, TCRdb re-called the reads, giving one row per CDR3 protein. The table lists roughly 230,000 distinct CDR3 sequences, 15% to 20% of them singletons. Specimen: CD8+ T cells from PBMCs. The origin of the receptors is a human donor in good health (CMV status not recorded). Some clones in this sample may be carry-over from other donors' samples.

In DNA, the CDR3 is TGTGCCAGCACTTTCCGGGGGTCTAGCACAGATACGCAGTATTTT. Its protein product is CASTFRGSSTDTQYF. J is TRBJ2-3 and V is TRBV7-9, with a tentative D call TRBD2 (6 bases). Germline V gene data show CDR1 as SEHNR and CDR2 as FQNEAQ (reference sequence). The length of the CDR3 is 15 residues. V shed 7 bases and J shed 0 bases, with 14 bases lying between them.

In its sample, this clonotype was seen many times. V and J are TRBV7-3 and TRBJ2-3; D gene unclear. Trimming cost V 4 bases and J 1 base, with 12 bases left between them. CDR1 and CDR2 (germline): SGHTA, FQGTGA. The CDR3 runs 15 residues. In nucleotides, the CDR3 is TGTGCCAGCAGCTCCCAAGGGCTAGGCACAGATACGCAGTATTTT. Translating it yields CASSSQGLGTDTQYF.

The rearrangement joins TRBV13 to TRBJ2-7, with 7 bases lining up with TRBD1. With V trimmed by 6 bases and J by 2 bases, 10 bases remained unmatched. CDR1 and CDR2 (germline): PRHDT, FYEKMQ (reference sequence). The CDR3 has 15 amino acids. The CDR3 bases are TGTGCCAGCAGATCAGCGACAGGGCTTCCCTACGAGCAGTACTTC. Protein: CASRSATGLPYEQYF.

In its sample, this clonotype was seen many times. CDR3: CASSPRLAPYNEQFF. For the CDR3, the DNA is TGTGCCAGCAGCCCTAGACTAGCCCCCTACAATGAGCAGTTCTTC. The chain employs TRBV7-8 and TRBJ2-1; 7 nucleotides agree with TRBD2. The CDR3 length is 15 residues. Germline trimming cut 5 bases from V and 2 bases from J; bases unmatched to any gene: 6. Germline V gene sequence: CDR1 SGHVS, CDR2 FQNEAQ.

The V call is TRBV6-2 or TRBV6-3, the J call TRBJ2-7; perhaps TRBD2 as D (6 bases). V was pared by 0 bases and J by 0 bases, with 12 bases between. The CDR3 covers 16 residues. Germline V lookup: CDR1 MNHEY, CDR2 SVGEGT. The CDR3: CASSYSVAAYSYEQYF. The CDR3 DNA reads as TGTGCCAGCAGTTACTCGGTAGCGGCCTACTCCTACGAGCAGTACTTC.

This chain connects TRBV15 to TRBJ1-2; D is uncertain. The CDR3 runs to 13 residues. V was shortened by 8 bases and J by 3 bases, with 13 bases between the two germline ends. Germline-derived CDR1 and CDR2 are LNHNV and YYDKDF (reference sequence). This CDR3 is CATFGPEDYGYTF. CDR3 DNA sequence: TGTGCCACCTTCGGCCCGGAGGACTATGGCTACACCTTC.

The sample holds many counts of this clonotype. This chain connects TRBV12-3 or TRBV12-4 to TRBJ2-1; 9 bases map to TRBD2. Unmatched junction bases numbered 12, after V lost 5 bases and J lost 7 bases. This CDR3 has 16 amino acids. In nucleotides, the CDR3 is TGTGCCAGCAGTGTCACACTAGCGGGTGTTTTGAATGAGCAGTTCTTC. Its protein is CASSVTLAGVLNEQFF.

This chain joins TRBV4-1 and TRBJ1-6, with D maybe TRBD1 (5 bases). Germline CDR1 and CDR2: MGHRA and YSYEKL. The CDR3 has 15 amino acids. The V end was cut by 0 bases, the J end by 4 bases, with 7 bases between. CDR3 nucleotides: TGCGCCAGCAGCCAAGAGACAGATTATAATTCACCCCTCCACTTT. Translating it yields CASSQETDYNSPLHF.

This chain connects TRBV10-3 to TRBJ1-1, with 9 bases that match TRBD1. The CDR3 sequence is 13 residues long. V gave up 6 bases and J gave up 7 bases; unmatched junction bases: 6. Germline loops: CDR1 ENHRY, CDR2 SYGVKD. Written as DNA, the CDR3 is TGTGCCATCAGGACAGGGGGGAAGGGTGAAGCTTTCTTT. Translating gives CAIRTGGKGEAFF.

This clonotype has a count of ten or more. This chain uses TRBV24-1 with TRBJ2-1; D may match TRBD1 or TRBD2 (6 bases each). The CDR3 is made up of 16 amino acids. Germline V gene sequence: CDR1 KGHDR, CDR2 SFDVKD. The V gene lost 3 bases and the J gene lost 0 bases, with 11 bases spanning the gap. CDR3 region: CATSDQQGLSYNEQFF. DNA for the CDR3: TGTGCCACCAGTGATCAACAGGGACTCTCCTACAATGAGCAGTTCTTC.

At least ten counts were recorded for this clonotype. The chain employs TRBV7-6 and TRBJ1-1, with 8 bases identical to TRBD1. The J segment lost 10 bases and the V segment lost 5 bases, leaving 9 bases of the junction unmatched. The CDR3 covers 13 residues. Germline V CDR1 and CDR2: SGHVS, FNYEAQ. The CDR3 spells CASSQTGAGGAFF. As DNA, the CDR3 is TGTGCCAGCAGCCAGACAGGGGCGGGGGGAGCTTTCTTT.

This clonotype was observed at least ten times. This chain uses TRBV12-3 or TRBV12-4 with TRBJ1-1; D is perhaps TRBD1 (5 bases). The CDR3 runs to 15 residues. V was cut by 1 base and J by 1 base, with 10 bases left in between. The CDR3 sequence is CASSLEGTANTEAFF. CDR3 coding DNA: TGTGCCAGCAGTTTAGAGGGGACGGCGAACACTGAAGCTTTCTTT.

This clonotype was picked up a small number of times. The genes are TRBV5-1 and TRBJ2-7; D assignment may be TRBD1 or TRBD2 (5 bases each). The CDR3 has 15 residues. Germline V gene lookup returns CDR1 SGHRS and CDR2 YFSETQ. The V and J ends lost 5 bases and 3 bases respectively, with 18 bases between them. The CDR3 sequence: CASRSGPPPHYEQYF. The CDR3 DNA follows: TGCGCCAGCAGATCGGGACCCCCGCCACACTACGAGCAGTACTTC.

This clonotype was detected a few times. The chain has TRBV27 and TRBJ2-2, with 7 bases fitting TRBD1. This CDR3 comprises 15 residues. Trimming cost V 6 bases and J 4 bases; bases outside gene matches: 8. Germline V gene sequence: CDR1 MNHEY, CDR2 SMNVEV (reference sequence). The CDR3 protein is CASSLGTVGTGELFF. As DNA, the CDR3 is TGTGCCAGCAGCCTCGGGACAGTAGGCACCGGGGAGCTGTTTTTT.

The chain links TRBV12-5 to TRBJ2-3, with 8 bases aligning to TRBD1. This CDR3 spans 14 amino acids. With V trimmed by 4 bases and J by 5 bases, 5 bases remained unmatched. Germline V gene lookup returns CDR1 LGHNT and CDR2 FRNRAP. CDR3 region: CASGWGQEGDTQYF. CDR3 in DNA: TGTGCTAGTGGTTGGGGACAGGAAGGAGATACGCAGTATTTT. The whole variable domain, filled in from reference TRBV12-5 and TRBJ2-3, reads DARVTQTPRHKVTEMGQEVTMRCQPILGHNTVFWYRQTMMQGLELLAYFRNRAPLDDSGMPKDRFSAEMPDATLATLKIQPSEPRDSAVYFCASGWGQEGDTQYFGPGTRLTVL.

This clonotype turned up a few times. The chain has TRBV11-2 and TRBJ2-2; 12 positions agree with TRBD2. CDR1 and CDR2 (germline): SGHAT, FQNNGV. Trimming at V came to 8 bases and at J to 5 bases, leaving 9 bases not matched to a gene. The CDR3 has 16 residues. CDR3 nucleotides: TGTGCCAGCGAAACTAGCGGGGGGCCATTAACCGGGGAGCTGTTTTTT. It is translated as CASETSGGPLTGELFF.

This clonotype was counted ten times or more. J is TRBJ1-1 and V is TRBV6-1; no reliable D call. The ends were cut back, 2 bases at V and 5 bases at J, with 9 bases in the middle. This CDR3 comprises 13 residues. CDR1 and CDR2 from the germline V gene are MNHNS and SASEGT. This chain's CDR3 is CASSETGMTEAFF. CDR3 nucleotides: TGTGCCAGCAGTGAAACCGGGATGACTGAAGCTTTCTTT.

The J gene is TRBJ2-7, the V gene TRBV19, with a weak D call TRBD2 (5 bases). The V end was cut by 8 bases, the J end by 0 bases, with 11 bases between. This CDR3 is 13 amino acids long. CDR1 and CDR2 from the germline V gene are LNHDA and SQIVND (reference sequence). This CDR3 is CASSVLGSYEQYF. DNA for the CDR3: TGTGCCAGTTCGGTACTAGGCTCCTACGAGCAGTACTTC.

The genes are TRBV6-2 or TRBV6-3 and TRBJ2-1; TRBD1 agrees at 10 bases. Germline V lookup: CDR1 MNHEY, CDR2 SVGEGT. This CDR3 is built from 14 residues. With 7 bases clipped from V and 2 bases from J, the junction kept 2 bases outside the gene matches. The CDR3 region is CASMDRGTYNEQFF. Here the CDR3 DNA reads TGTGCCAGCATGGACAGGGGGACCTACAATGAGCAGTTCTTC.

The genes are TRBV7-9 and TRBJ1-3; 7 bases are shared with TRBD1. The V gene end was trimmed by 5 bases and the J gene end by 8 bases; junction bases not matched to a gene: 9. Germline CDR1 is SEHNR and CDR2 is FQNEAQ (reference sequence). This CDR3 is built from 14 residues. The CDR3 bases are TGTGCCAGCAGCCCGCGACAGGGCGAAGACACCATATATTTT. Amino acids: CASSPRQGEDTIYF.

This clonotype was picked up a small number of times. The V gene is TRBV6-5, the J gene TRBJ1-2; weak D call: TRBD1 (5 bases). There are 14 residues in the CDR3. The germline V gene encodes CDR1 MNHEY and CDR2 SVGAGI. The V end was cut by 6 bases, the J end by 3 bases, with 14 bases between. This chain's CDR3 is CASRKSQGDYGYTF. The CDR3 nucleotides read TGTGCCAGCAGAAAGTCCCAGGGAGACTATGGCTACACCTTC.

The chain recombines TRBV13 with TRBJ2-7, with TRBD1 matching 10 bases. The germline V gene encodes CDR1 PRHDT and CDR2 FYEKMQ (reference sequence). This CDR3 has 15 residues. The V segment lost 1 base and the J segment 3 bases; nucleotides outside the gene matches: 3. This chain's CDR3 is CASSLEGTGVYEQYF. In nucleotides, the CDR3 is TGTGCCAGCAGCTTAGAAGGGACAGGGGTCTACGAGCAGTACTTC.

The chain joins TRBV12-3 or TRBV12-4 to TRBJ2-5; TRBD2 aligns across 9 bases. J was trimmed by 1 base and V by 5 bases; bases with no gene match: 8. This CDR3 contains 16 residues. This CDR3 is CASSRSGGLFQETQYF. The CDR3 bases are TGTGCCAGCAGTCGAAGCGGGGGGCTGTTCCAAGAGACCCAGTACTTC.

The V and J genes are TRBV4-1 and TRBJ2-6, with D unclear. Germline CDR1 is MGHRA and CDR2 is YSYEKL. The CDR3 has 19 residues. Trimming took 4 bases from V and 0 from J, leaving 19 bases between them. The CDR3 nucleotides read TGCGCCAGCAGCCCCAGGATCGGGCCAGCTCGCTCTGGGGCCAACGTCCTGACTTTC. This gives the protein CASSPRIGPARSGANVLTF.

This clonotype was seen many times. The rearrangement joins TRBV7-2 to TRBJ2-7; D unresolved. From germline, CDR1 is SGHTA and CDR2 FQGNSA. The CDR3 loop spans 13 amino acids. The V end was cut by 1 base, the J end by 4 bases, with 8 bases between. The CDR3 DNA follows: TGTGCCAGCAGCTTAGGAGGCTTATACGAGCAGTACTTC. Amino acid sequence: CASSLGGLYEQYF.

In its sample, this clonotype was seen a few times. This chain links TRBV6-8 with TRBJ1-4; D not certain. The CDR3 contains 15 residues. The germline V gene has CDR1 MNHGY and CDR2 SAAAGT. The V gene lost 6 bases and the J gene lost 8 bases, with 19 bases spanning the gap. The CDR3 region is CASSPAGIPGEKLFF. The CDR3 DNA sequence: TGTGCCAGCAGCCCCGCCGGGATACCTGGAGAAAAACTGTTTTTT.

This clonotype was seen a few times. The chain recombines TRBV7-8 with TRBJ2-7, with 7 bases matching TRBD1. This CDR3 contains 14 residues. Germline loops: CDR1 SGHVS, CDR2 FQNEAQ. V shed 5 bases and J 1 base; nucleotides not matched to a gene: 5. Here the CDR3 DNA reads TGTGCCAGCAGCCCTGGACAGGTTTCCTACGAGCAGTACTTC. Translation: CASSPGQVSYEQYF.